The subject of this entry is one T cell receptor (beta chain). The antigen is unknown. The sample originates from a study of cytomegalovirus exposure and HLA in healthy donors. Researchers ran the PCR with 60 Vbeta and 13 Jbeta primers. Measured with immunoSEQ multiplex PCR; TCRdb has only the in-frame clones, and not every one. Of fewer than 85,000 clones in the sample, around 70% are singletons; the top ten hold roughly 10%. The CDR3 has 15 amino acids. Germline lookup yields CDR1 LNHDA and CDR2 SQIVND (reference sequence). V lost 5 bases and J lost 1; bases outside the gene matches: 5. Study-wide points: It was likely that a cluster of highly shared sequence variants was a sequencing artifact.

The specimen sequenced was PBMCs. The chain combines TRBV19 with TRBJ1-5; 7 bases map to TRBD1. The source is a woman aged 40-49 years in good health and CMV-seropositive. The CDR3: CASSEGTESNQPQHF. The CDR3 bases are TGTGCCAGTAGTGAAGGGACAGAGAGCAATCAGCCCCAGCATTTT. The full variable domain, in which reference TRBV19 and TRBJ1-5 provide the parts outside the CDR3, is DGGITQSPKYLFRKEGQNVTLSCEQNLNHDAMYWYRQDPGQGLRLIYYSQIVNDFQKGDIAEGYSVSREKKESFPLTVTSAQKNPTAFYLCASSEGTESNQPQHFGDGTRLSIL.